One sample yielded the 24 T cell receptor beta chains listed below, sequenced in a study of shared clonotypes between healthy human individuals. Libraries were prepared by immunoSEQ multiplex PCR; TCRdb keeps only in-frame clonotypes and omits some of them. The table shows some 580,000 clones, with about 98% occurring only once. CD45RO-negative CD8 cells positively selected for CCR7 made up the naive population, which excluded terminally differentiated effector memory CD45RA+ cells. Sequenced: naive CD8+ T cells sorted from blood. These receptors all stem from a man between 25 and 39 years old in good health.

The V gene is TRBV13, the J gene TRBJ1-2; D perhaps matches TRBD1 (5 bases). Germline assignment: CDR1 PRHDT and CDR2 FYEKMQ (reference sequence). The CDR3 totals 13 residues. Trimming cost V 1 base and J 7 bases, with 10 bases left between them. The CDR3 sequence is CASSLDGAGGYTF. In DNA, the CDR3 is TGTGCCAGCAGCTTAGATGGGGCCGGTGGCTACACCTTC.

The V and J genes are TRBV14 and TRBJ2-7; D is undetermined. CDR3 length equals 14 residues. The germline CDR1 and CDR2 sequences are SGHDN and FVKESK. Trimming cost V 3 bases and J 2 bases, with 11 bases left between them. CDR3 region: CASSQYTDAYEQYF. The CDR3 DNA sequence: TGTGCCAGCAGCCAGTACACGGATGCCTACGAGCAGTACTTC.

The V call is TRBV19, the J call TRBJ2-4; TRBD2 might be the D (6 bases). In germline, CDR1 is LNHDA, CDR2 SQIVND (reference sequence). The CDR3 spans 15 residues. The V end lost 3 bases, the J end lost 0 bases, and 9 bases lay between the germline ends. The CDR3 spells CASSIAGIAKNIQYF. CDR3 DNA: TGTGCCAGTAGTATCGCGGGAATAGCCAAAAACATTCAGTACTTC. The variable domain in full, completed from reference TRBV19 and TRBJ2-4, reads DGGITQSPKYLFRKEGQNVTLSCEQNLNHDAMYWYRQDPGQGLRLIYYSQIVNDFQKGDIAEGYSVSREKKESFPLTVTSAQKNPTAFYLCASSIAGIAKNIQYFGAGTRLSVL.

This clone was detected only once. The chain uses TRBV27 and TRBJ2-7; 12 bases align to TRBD2. Germline values: CDR1 MNHEY, CDR2 SMNVEV (reference sequence). The CDR3 is 19 residues long. J gave up 2 bases and V 6 bases, and 17 bases lay outside the gene matches. CDR3 region: CASRLKDAKTSGRTYEQYF. CDR3 in DNA: TGTGCCAGCAGACTTAAGGACGCAAAAACTAGCGGGAGGACCTACGAGCAGTACTTC.

The chain has TRBV7-8 and TRBJ2-5; TRBD2 might be the D (6 bases). Trimming stripped 0 bases from V and 7 bases from J, with 12 bases between. The CDR3 runs 14 residues. Germline loops: CDR1 SGHVS, CDR2 FQNEAQ. CDR3 residues: CASSLAEGWGTQYF. CDR3 DNA: TGTGCCAGCAGCTTAGCGGAGGGTTGGGGGACCCAGTACTTC.

The rearrangement joins TRBV6-1 to TRBJ1-1; D not resolved. This CDR3 has 10 residues. Germline CDR1 MNHNS, CDR2 SASEGT. The V gene lost 8 bases and the J gene lost 9 bases, with 10 bases spanning the gap. The CDR3 is CASRNEKAFF. CDR3 bases: TGTGCCAGCCGTAACGAGAAAGCTTTCTTT.

The gene calls are TRBV19 and TRBJ2-7; D is perhaps TRBD2 (7 bases). Germline values: CDR1 LNHDA, CDR2 SQIVND (reference sequence). This CDR3 is built from 14 residues. Deletions cut 5 bases from V and 1 base from J, with 12 bases between. DNA of the CDR3: TGTGCCAGTAGTCTAGCGGACAGTTCCTACGAGCAGTACTTC. The encoded protein is CASSLADSSYEQYF.

The rearrangement uses TRBV5-4 and TRBJ2-2; 11 positions match TRBD2. After removal of 3 bases from V and 2 bases from J, the junction contained 3 bases not matched to a gene. The CDR3 spans 16 residues. In germline, CDR1 is SGHNT, CDR2 YYREEE (reference sequence). CDR3 sequence reads: CASSSGTSGNTGELFF. The CDR3 bases are TGTGCCAGCAGCTCAGGGACTAGCGGAAACACCGGGGAGCTGTTTTTT.

The chain recombines TRBV29-1 with TRBJ2-1, with TRBD1 identical over 7 bases. Trimming took 6 bases from V and 4 from J; bases not matched to a gene: 12. Looked up from germline, CDR1 is SQVTM and CDR2 is ANQGSEA. There are 15 residues in the CDR3. For the CDR3, the DNA is TGCAGCGTAGCCGGGACAGTTGAATTGTACAATGAGCAGTTCTTC. It is translated as CSVAGTVELYNEQFF.

CDR3 sequence: CASSSSGNEQFF. The CDR3 nucleotides read TGCGCCAGCAGTTCTAGCGGGAATGAGCAGTTCTTC. The rearrangement joins TRBV4-1 to TRBJ2-1; 8 bases fit TRBD2. CDR1 and CDR2 (germline): MGHRA, YSYEKL. V gave up 6 bases and J gave up 7 bases; unmatched junction bases: 2. The CDR3 runs 12 residues.

This chain uses TRBV27 with TRBJ2-1; 7 bases agree with TRBD1. With 6 bases clipped from V and 9 bases from J, the junction kept 8 bases outside the gene matches. CDR3 length: 13 amino acids. CDR1 is MNHEY, CDR2 SMNVEV, per germline (reference sequence). The CDR3 DNA reads as TGTGCCAGCAGCGACGACAGGGTCAGTGAGCAGTTCTTC. Translation gives CASSDDRVSEQFF.

As DNA, the CDR3 is TGTGCCAGCAGCGGGGCCGGGACAGGACTTGCCGTCTACGAGCAGTACTTC. This translates into CASSGAGTGLAVYEQYF. The chain is built from TRBV7-9 and TRBJ2-7; the match to TRBD1 covers 8 bases. Germline assignment: CDR1 SEHNR and CDR2 FQNEAQ (reference sequence). The CDR3 sequence is 17 residues long. Trimming cost V 5 bases and J 3 bases; bases outside gene matches: 15. The variable domain in full, with the rest retrieved from reference TRBV7-9 and TRBJ2-7, is DTGVSQNPRHKITKRGQNVTFRCDPISEHNRLYWYRQTLGQGPEFLTYFQNEAQLEKSRLLSDRFSAERPKGSFSTLEIQRTEQGDSAMYLCASSGAGTGLAVYEQYFGPGTRLTVT.

This sequence joins TRBV7-9 and TRBJ2-5; no reliable D call. The V gene's germline CDR1 is SEHNR and CDR2 FQNEAQ (reference sequence). The CDR3 runs to 15 residues. The V gene lost 1 base and the J gene lost 1 base, with 10 bases spanning the gap. The CDR3 protein is CASSLGIWGQETQYF. Here the CDR3 DNA reads TGTGCCAGCAGCTTAGGGATCTGGGGCCAAGAGACCCAGTACTTC.

In its sample, this clone was seen once. This chain connects TRBV12-5 to TRBJ2-2, with 7 bases aligning to TRBD2. V trimming: 4 bases; J trimming: 5 bases; junction bases outside the gene matches: 10. CDR3 length: 16 amino acids. Per germline, CDR1 LGHNT and CDR2 FRNRAP. The CDR3 DNA reads TGTGCTAGTGGTTCACAGCGGGGAGTGGTAACCGGGGAGCTGTTTTTT. Its translation is CASGSQRGVVTGELFF.

This chain links TRBV6-4 with TRBJ1-5, with 7 bases lining up with TRBD1. CDR3 length equals 15 residues. The trim removed 10 bases at V and 0 bases at J, leaving 9 bases unmatched. The germline V gene has CDR1 MRHNA and CDR2 SNTAGT. The CDR3 is CATRPGTDSNQPQHF. The CDR3 region has the DNA TGTGCCACGCGTCCAGGGACAGATAGCAATCAGCCCCAGCATTTT.

This clone is a singleton in its sample. The chain employs TRBV15 and TRBJ2-7; 8 nucleotides agree with TRBD1. This CDR3 is built from 16 residues. CDR1 and CDR2 from the germline V gene are LNHNV and YYDKDF (reference sequence). With V trimmed by 5 bases and J by 0 bases, 9 bases remained unmatched. The CDR3 sequence: CATSGLRDRSSYEQYF. The CDR3 DNA follows: TGTGCCACCAGCGGACTAAGGGACAGGAGCTCCTACGAGCAGTACTTC.

The V and J genes are TRBV7-8 and TRBJ2-2; 9 nucleotides match TRBD1. After removal of 5 bases from V and 1 base from J, the junction contained 2 bases not matched to a gene. CDR3 size: 15 residues. Germline lookup yields CDR1 SGHVS and CDR2 FQNEAQ. CDR3 region: CASSPDRGNTGELFF. The CDR3 DNA reads TGTGCCAGCAGCCCGGACAGGGGGAACACCGGGGAGCTGTTTTTT.

This CDR3 reads CASTLTGYVQETQYF. The CDR3 nucleotides read TGTGCCAGCACCCTGACAGGGTACGTCCAAGAGACCCAGTACTTC. V is TRBV13 and J is TRBJ2-5; 7 nucleotides line up with TRBD1. Unmatched junction bases numbered 9, after V lost 7 bases and J lost 1 base. The CDR3 consists of 15 residues. Looked up from germline, CDR1 is PRHDT and CDR2 is FYEKMQ (reference sequence).

The CDR3 spells CASRDQLDSPHSGNTIYF. CDR3 DNA sequence: TGTGCCAGCAGGGACCAGTTGGACAGTCCGCACTCTGGAAACACCATATATTTT. V and J are TRBV7-9 and TRBJ1-3; possible D gene TRBD1, 6 bases. The germline V gene has CDR1 SEHNR and CDR2 FQNEAQ (reference sequence). The CDR3 sequence is 18 residues long. V was clipped by 6 bases and J by 0 bases, with 21 bases between them.

The V and J genes are TRBV18 and TRBJ2-3; no clear D gene. The CDR3 loop spans 11 amino acids. The germline CDR1 and CDR2 sequences are KGHSH and LQKENI. V was trimmed by 4 bases and J by 4 bases, leaving 3 bases between them. The CDR3 nucleotides read TGTGCCAGCTCACAACCAGATACGCAGTATTTT. This sequence encodes CASSQPDTQYF. The whole variable domain, remainder taken from reference TRBV18 and TRBJ2-3, is NAGVMQNPRHLVRRRGQEARLRCSPMKGHSHVYWYRQLPEEGLKFMVYLQKENIIDESGMPKERFSAEFPKEGPSILRIQQVVRGDSAAYFCASSQPDTQYFGPGTRLTVL.

The V call is TRBV29-1, the J call TRBJ2-3, with TRBD2 matching over 7 bases. The CDR3 contains 20 residues. CDR1 is SQVTM, CDR2 ANQGSEA, per germline. Trimming removed 4 bases from V and 0 bases from J; junction bases left unmatched: 22. The CDR3 DNA is TGCAGCGTTGTAGGGCGGTGGGAGGGCCCTCCGGCGTCTAGCACAGATACGCAGTATTTT. This gives the protein CSVVGRWEGPPASSTDTQYF.

The chain recombines TRBV5-6 with TRBJ2-6; 9 positions match TRBD1. CDR1 is SGHDT and CDR2 is YYEEEE in the germline V gene. V lost 5 bases to trimming and J lost 3 bases; unmatched junction nucleotides: 12. The CDR3 sequence is 18 residues long. Here the CDR3 reads CASSPPGQGHRGANVLTF. The CDR3 region has the DNA TGTGCCAGCAGTCCTCCGGGACAGGGCCACCGTGGGGCCAACGTCCTGACTTTC.

The CDR3 protein is CASSASGSYYNEQFF. The CDR3, as DNA: TGTGCCAGCAGCGCGAGCGGGAGTTATTACAATGAGCAGTTCTTC. The chain recombines TRBV11-2 with TRBJ2-1; 8 bases line up with TRBD2. The CDR3 sequence is 15 residues long. Germline CDR1 reads SGHAT; CDR2 reads FQNNGV. The V and J ends lost 5 bases and 4 bases, in that order; junction bases with no gene match: 7.

This sequence joins TRBV29-1 and TRBJ2-1, with D uncertain. Germline CDR1 SQVTM, CDR2 ANQGSEA. This CDR3 has 13 amino acids. The V gene lost 4 bases and the J gene lost 6 bases, with 13 bases spanning the gap. Here the CDR3 reads CSVGVTISNEQFF. The CDR3 region has the DNA TGCAGCGTTGGGGTCACTATCAGCAATGAGCAGTTCTTC.